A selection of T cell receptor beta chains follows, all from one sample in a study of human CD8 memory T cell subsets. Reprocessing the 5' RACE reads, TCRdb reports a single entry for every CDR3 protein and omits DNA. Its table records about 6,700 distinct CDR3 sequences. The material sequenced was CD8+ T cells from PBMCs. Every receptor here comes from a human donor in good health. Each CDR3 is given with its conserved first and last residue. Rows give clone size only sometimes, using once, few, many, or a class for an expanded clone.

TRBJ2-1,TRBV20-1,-,CSAMGASGSESYNEQFF
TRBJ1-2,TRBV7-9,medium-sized,CASSPVGMGANYGYTF
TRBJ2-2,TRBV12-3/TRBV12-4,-,CASSFWELNTGELFF
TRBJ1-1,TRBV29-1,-,CSVDANTEAFF
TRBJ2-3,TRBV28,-,CASGQGASGTSEGDTDTQYF
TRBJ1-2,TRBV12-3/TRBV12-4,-,CASGDPGRGYTF
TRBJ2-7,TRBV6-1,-,CASSEMEGGTYEQYF
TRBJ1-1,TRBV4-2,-,CASSRDPGVMNTEAFF
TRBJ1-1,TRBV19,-,CASSIGRSGGTEAFF
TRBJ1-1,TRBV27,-,CASSPGAAPEAFF
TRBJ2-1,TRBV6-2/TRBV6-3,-,CASSPHPDTIRAWQFF
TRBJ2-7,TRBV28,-,CASSRSLGLAGGPRSYEQYF
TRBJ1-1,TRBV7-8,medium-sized,CASSPDGGNTEAFF
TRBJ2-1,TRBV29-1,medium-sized,CSVGGDYLNEQFF
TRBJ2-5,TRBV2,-,CATRGQGHQETQYF
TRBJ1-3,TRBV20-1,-,CSARDVSSGNTIYF
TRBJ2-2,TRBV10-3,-,CAISEPGLAETGELFF
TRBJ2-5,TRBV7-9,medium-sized,CASSLSGARETQYF
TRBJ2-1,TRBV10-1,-,CASSPHRDNEQFF
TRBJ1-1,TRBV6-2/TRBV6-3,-,CASSPTGWTEAFF
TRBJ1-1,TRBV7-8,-,CASSFGQMNTEAFF
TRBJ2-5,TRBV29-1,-,CSVGARDRPQETQYF
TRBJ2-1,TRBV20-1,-,CSARDLGVQYNEQFF
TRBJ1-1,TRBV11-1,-,CASSHRVSMRTEAFF
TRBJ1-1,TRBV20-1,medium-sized,CSARGFGNGGEAFF
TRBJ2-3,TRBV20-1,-,CSASPTRGTTTDTQYF
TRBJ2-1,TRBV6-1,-,CASTAQEGSGNNEQFF
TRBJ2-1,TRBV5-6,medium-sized,CASSSSSNEQFF
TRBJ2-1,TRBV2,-,CASILAGYNEQFF
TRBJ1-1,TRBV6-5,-,CASSRVNAEAFF
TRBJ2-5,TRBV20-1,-,CSARDRVLETQYF
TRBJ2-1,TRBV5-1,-,CASRPDTISFYNEQFF
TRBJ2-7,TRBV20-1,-,CSASGPLSYEQYF
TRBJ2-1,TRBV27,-,CASGTPLRGNNEQFF
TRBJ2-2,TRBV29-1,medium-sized,CSVEFAGNTGELFF
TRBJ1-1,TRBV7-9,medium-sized,CASTPGVRGEAFF
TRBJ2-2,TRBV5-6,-,CASSFQWRELFF
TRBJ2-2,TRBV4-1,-,CASSQDSLFPDTGELFF
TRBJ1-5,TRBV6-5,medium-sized,CASSYSGGGQPQHF